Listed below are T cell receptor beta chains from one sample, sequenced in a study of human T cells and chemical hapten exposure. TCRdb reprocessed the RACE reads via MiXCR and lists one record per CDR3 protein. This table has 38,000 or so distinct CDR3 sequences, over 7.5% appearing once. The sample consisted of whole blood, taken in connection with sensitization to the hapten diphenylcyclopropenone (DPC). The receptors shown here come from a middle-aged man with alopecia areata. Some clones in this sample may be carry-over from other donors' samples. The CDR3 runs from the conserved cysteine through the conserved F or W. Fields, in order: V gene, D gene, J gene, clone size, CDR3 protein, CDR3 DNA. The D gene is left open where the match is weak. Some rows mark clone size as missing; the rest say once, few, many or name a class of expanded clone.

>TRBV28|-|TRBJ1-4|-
CASSRRYRFEKLFF
TGTGCCAGCAGTAGAAGGTATCGGTTCGAAAAACTGTTTTTT
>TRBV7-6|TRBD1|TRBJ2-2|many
CASSLAPGQGASGELFF
TGTGCCAGCAGCTTAGCCCCGGGACAGGGGGCATCCGGGGAGCTGTTTTTT
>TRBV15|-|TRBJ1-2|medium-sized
CATSMEQGYGYTF
TGTGCCACCAGCATGGAACAGGGCTATGGCTACACCTTC
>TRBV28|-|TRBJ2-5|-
CASSLPGADKETQYF
TGTGCCAGCAGTTTACCAGGGGCGGACAAAGAGACCCAGTACTTC
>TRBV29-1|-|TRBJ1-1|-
CSVVGAAAFF
TGCAGCGTTGTTGGTGCTGCAGCTTTCTTT
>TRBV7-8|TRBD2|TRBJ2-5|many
CASSLGAGGRKETQYF
TGTGCCAGCAGCTTAGGTGCAGGCGGGAGGAAAGAGACCCAGTACTTC
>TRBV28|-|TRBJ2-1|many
CASSPGLMYNEQFF
TGTGCCAGCAGTCCGGGACTTATGTACAATGAGCAGTTCTTC
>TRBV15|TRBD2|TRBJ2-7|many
CATSRGLAENEQYF
TGTGCCACCAGCAGAGGCCTAGCGGAAAACGAGCAGTACTTC
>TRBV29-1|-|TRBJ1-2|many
CSVEASGDGYTF
TGCAGCGTTGAGGCGTCAGGGGATGGCTACACCTTC
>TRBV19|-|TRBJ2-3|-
CASSLASGTDTQYF
TGTGCCAGTAGTTTGGCTTCAGGGACAGATACGCAGTATTTT
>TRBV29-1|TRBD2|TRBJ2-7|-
CSVESRGDYEQYF
TGCAGCGTTGAATCTCGGGGGGACTACGAGCAGTACTTC
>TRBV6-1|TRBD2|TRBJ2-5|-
CASRTGLAGETQYF
TGTGCCAGCAGGACGGGACTAGCGGGAGAGACCCAGTACTTC
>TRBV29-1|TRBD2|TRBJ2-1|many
CSASGNLHNEQFF
TGCAGCGCCAGCGGGAACCTCCACAATGAGCAGTTCTTC
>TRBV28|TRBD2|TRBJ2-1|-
CASSNSGTRSYNEQFF
TGTGCCAGCAGTAATAGCGGGACCCGCTCCTACAATGAGCAGTTCTTC
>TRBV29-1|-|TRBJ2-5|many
CSVEGLAGETQYF
TGCAGCGTTGAAGGACTGGCGGGCGAGACCCAGTACTTC
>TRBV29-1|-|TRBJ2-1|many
CSVGQASREQFF
TGCAGCGTTGGACAGGCCTCCCGCGAGCAGTTCTTC
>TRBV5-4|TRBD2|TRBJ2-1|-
CASSHKLAGGHEQFF
TGTGCCAGCAGCCATAAACTAGCGGGAGGCCATGAGCAGTTCTTC
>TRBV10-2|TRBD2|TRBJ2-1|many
CASRNIAGGGDEQFF
TGCGCCAGCAGAAACATAGCGGGAGGGGGCGATGAGCAGTTCTTC
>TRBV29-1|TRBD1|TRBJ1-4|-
CSATPGTGREKLFF
TGCAGCGCTACTCCCGGGACAGGGAGGGAAAAACTGTTTTTT
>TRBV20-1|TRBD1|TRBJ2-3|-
CSARDRQGSTDTQYF
TGCAGTGCTAGAGACCGACAGGGTAGCACAGATACGCAGTATTTT
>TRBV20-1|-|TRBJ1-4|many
CSAGGEGVKLFF
TGCAGTGCTGGAGGGGAAGGGGTAAAACTGTTTTTT
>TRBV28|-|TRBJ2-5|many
CASTLTPKEGGAKETQYF
TGTGCCAGCACCTTAACCCCTAAGGAGGGGGGGGCTAAGGAGACCCAGTACTTC
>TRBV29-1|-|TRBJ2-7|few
CSPAGPKTYEQYF
TGCAGCCCCGCAGGGCCTAAGACCTACGAGCAGTACTTC
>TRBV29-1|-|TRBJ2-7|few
CSVAGAREQYF
TGCAGCGTTGCCGGGGCAAGGGAGCAGTACTTC
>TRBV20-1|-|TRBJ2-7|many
CSARDMGGHPKQYF
TGCAGTGCTAGAGATATGGGGGGACACCCGAAACAGTACTTC
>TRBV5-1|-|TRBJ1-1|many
CASSLSETEAFF
TGCGCCAGCAGCTTGTCTGAGACTGAAGCTTTCTTT
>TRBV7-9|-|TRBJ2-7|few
CASSFIGIVYEQYF
TGTGCCAGCAGCTTTATAGGTATAGTCTACGAGCAGTACTTC
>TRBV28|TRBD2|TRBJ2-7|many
CASTRTSFGYYEQYF
TGTGCCAGCACCAGGACTAGCTTTGGCTACTACGAGCAGTACTTC
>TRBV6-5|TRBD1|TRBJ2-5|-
CASSYLPGGLGETQYF
TGTGCCAGCAGTTACTTGCCAGGGGGCTTAGGAGAGACCCAGTACTTC
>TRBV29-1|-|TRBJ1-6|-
CSVETGRNSPLHF
TGCAGCGTCGAAACCGGGAGAAATTCACCCCTCCACTTT
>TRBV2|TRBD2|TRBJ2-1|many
CASRQGRGVYNEQFF
TGTGCCAGCAGGCAGGGTCGGGGGGTTTACAATGAGCAGTTCTTC
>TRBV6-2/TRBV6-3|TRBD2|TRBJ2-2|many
CASSPGTSGNTGELFF
TGTGCCAGCAGTCCCGGGACTAGCGGGAACACCGGGGAGCTGTTTTTT
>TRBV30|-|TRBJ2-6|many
CAWWDRGSGANVLTF
TGTGCCTGGTGGGACCGAGGCTCTGGGGCCAACGTCCTGACTTTC
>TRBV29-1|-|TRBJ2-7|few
CSVGTSGSYEQYF
TGCAGCGTCGGGACCTCCGGCTCCTACGAGCAGTACTTC
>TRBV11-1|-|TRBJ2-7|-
CASSLPTGYEQYF
TGTGCCAGCAGCTTACCCACAGGTTACGAGCAGTACTTC
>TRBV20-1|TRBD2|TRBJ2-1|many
CSAHVPSGRKNEQFF
TGCAGTGCTCACGTTCCTAGCGGGAGGAAGAATGAGCAGTTCTTC
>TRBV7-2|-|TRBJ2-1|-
CASSALLHEQFF
TGTGCCAGCAGCGCCTTACTCCATGAGCAGTTCTTC
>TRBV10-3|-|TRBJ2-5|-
CAISEQETQYF
TGTGCCATCAGTGAACAAGAGACCCAGTACTTC
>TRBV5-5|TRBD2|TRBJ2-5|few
CASSWELAGGQETQYF
TGTGCCAGCAGCTGGGAACTAGCGGGAGGGCAAGAGACCCAGTACTTC
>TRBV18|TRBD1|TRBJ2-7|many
CASSTRQGPYEQYF
TGTGCCAGCTCAACTAGACAGGGTCCCTACGAGCAGTACTTC
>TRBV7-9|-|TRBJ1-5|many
CASSLGGASNQPQHF
TGTGCCAGCAGCTTGGGTGGAGCTAGCAATCAGCCCCAGCATTTT
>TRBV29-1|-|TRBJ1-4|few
CSVRQSVNEKLFF
TGCAGCGTGAGACAGAGCGTTAATGAAAAACTGTTTTTT
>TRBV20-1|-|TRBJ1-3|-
CSASYPGNTIYF
TGCAGTGCTAGTTACCCCGGAAACACCATATATTTT